These 8 T cell receptor beta chains were all obtained from the same sample, sequenced in a study of PD-L1 blockade in urothelial cancer. Assay: immunoSEQ multiplex PCR; the TCRdb copy retains only in-frame clones and omits some. The data show around 80,000 clones, approximately 90% seen once. The material was PBMCs, obtained around atezolizumab (anti-PD-L1) treatment. The source is a woman in her 70s with urothelial cancer.

The chain carries TRBV29-1 and TRBJ1-5; TRBD1 is a possible D gene (5 bases). Deletions cut 4 bases from V and 5 bases from J, with 9 bases between. The length of the CDR3 is 12 residues. Germline loops: CDR1 SQVTM, CDR2 ANQGSEA. The DNA for the CDR3 is TGCAGCGTTGCAGGGTTGGATCAGCCCCAGCATTTT. Translated: CSVAGLDQPQHF. Full variable domain (rest looked up from reference TRBV29-1 and TRBJ1-5): SAVISQKPSRDICQRGTSLTIQCQVDSQVTMMFWYRQQPGQSLTLIATANQGSEATYESGFVIDKFPISRPNLTFSTLTVSNMSPEDSSIYLCSVAGLDQPQHFGDGTRLSIL.

In this sample, this clone turned up many times. The V call is TRBV27, the J call TRBJ1-5, with 8 bases that match TRBD1. Per the germline V gene, CDR1 is MNHEY and CDR2 is SMNVEV (reference sequence). CDR3 size: 15 residues. The ends lost 2 bases at V and 2 bases at J; junction bases unmatched: 2. In DNA, the CDR3 is TGTGCCAGCAGTTTAGGGACAGGTCGCAATCAGCCCCAGCATTTT. Its protein is CASSLGTGRNQPQHF.

This chain links TRBV28 with TRBJ2-2; 8 bases are shared with TRBD1. CDR1 is MDHEN and CDR2 is SYDVKM in the germline V gene. The CDR3 spans 15 residues. V gave up 6 bases and J gave up 2 bases; unmatched junction bases: 5. The CDR3 loop reads CASRFDRGNTGELFF. The CDR3 DNA reads TGTGCCAGCAGGTTTGACAGGGGAAACACCGGGGAGCTGTTTTTT.

This clone was counted a few times. DNA for the CDR3: TGTGCCAGCAGCGTTCGGGAGAGAGCTTTCTTT. It encodes CASSVRERAFF. The V gene is TRBV5-6, the J gene TRBJ1-1, with D unresolved. There are 11 residues in the CDR3. Germline V gene data show CDR1 as SGHDT and CDR2 as YYEEEE. The germline V and J ends were trimmed by 4 bases and 10 bases, with 11 bases remaining between them. Filled out from reference TRBV5-6 and TRBJ1-1, the complete variable domain reads DAGVTQSPTHLIKTRGQQVTLRCSPKSGHDTVSWYQQALGQGPQFIFQYYEEEERQRGNFPDRFSGHQFPNYSSELNVNALLLGDSALYLCASSVRERAFFGQGTRLTVV.

The rearrangement links TRBV4-2 to TRBJ2-5; D might be TRBD2 (6 bases). Germline V gene lookup returns CDR1 LGHNA and CDR2 YNFKEQ. Trimming cost V 2 bases and J 5 bases, with 21 bases left between them. The CDR3 runs to 17 residues. CDR3 bases: TGTGCCAGCAGCCAATCGGAAGCCGGGGAGGCTGGGGAGACCCAGTACTTC. It codes for CASSQSEAGEAGETQYF.

The chain recombines TRBV10-3 with TRBJ2-3; a weak D match, TRBD1 (6 bases). The V end lost 4 bases, the J end lost 0 bases, and 11 bases lay between the germline ends. CDR3 length equals 15 residues. CDR1 is ENHRY and CDR2 is SYGVKD in the germline V gene. The CDR3 bases are TGTGCCATCAGTGGGACAGCAATTAGCACAGATACGCAGTATTTT. It encodes CAISGTAISTDTQYF.

The V gene is TRBV7-9, the J gene TRBJ2-1; D is perhaps TRBD2 (6 bases). The germline V gene encodes CDR1 SEHNR and CDR2 FQNEAQ (reference sequence). The ends were cut back, 10 bases at V and 0 bases at J, with 19 bases in the middle. The CDR3 is 16 amino acids. In DNA form, the CDR3 reads TGTGCCACCCCCCCGGCCGGGGGTAGCTCCTACAATGAGCAGTTCTTC. Residues: CATPPAGGSSYNEQFF.

V usage is TRBV18 and J usage is TRBJ1-1, with a possible D match to TRBD1 (6 bases). The CDR3 contains 15 residues. Germline-derived CDR1 and CDR2 are KGHSH and LQKENI. V lost 0 bases and J 3 bases, leaving 11 bases between the germline ends. CDR3 residues: CASSPPRGLDTEAFF. The CDR3 region has the DNA TGTGCCAGCTCACCACCGAGGGGGTTGGACACTGAAGCTTTCTTT. Drawing the rest from reference TRBV18 and TRBJ1-1, the complete variable domain is NAGVMQNPRHLVRRRGQEARLRCSPMKGHSHVYWYRQLPEEGLKFMVYLQKENIIDESGMPKERFSAEFPKEGPSILRIQQVVRGDSAAYFCASSPPRGLDTEAFFGQGTRLTVV.